The 9 T cell receptor beta chains below come from one sample, sequenced in a study of PD-L1 blockade in urothelial cancer. Regarding time point: peripheral blood 6 weeks after treatment start. The assay was immunoSEQ multiplex PCR, and TCRdb's table has in-frame clones only and misses some. Seen here are around 48,000 clones, about 90% observed once, and the top ten hold less than 11%. The sequences come from PBMCs, collected around atezolizumab (anti-PD-L1) treatment. These receptors all come from a man in his fifties or sixties with urothelial cancer.

The chain couples TRBV6-5 to TRBJ1-2; possibly TRBD1 for D (5 bases). Germline V lookup: CDR1 MNHEY, CDR2 SVGAGI. There are 14 residues in the CDR3. V lost 2 bases to trimming and J lost 7 bases, with 14 bases between them. The CDR3 nucleotides read TGTGCCAGCAGTTACATAGGGGCCCTTTCTGGCTACACCTTC. Residues: CASSYIGALSGYTF.

This sequence joins TRBV9 and TRBJ1-4; no definite D call. Germline assignment: CDR1 SGDLS and CDR2 YYNGEE. The CDR3 is made up of 17 amino acids. Between the trimmed V and J ends, which lost 3 bases and 4 bases, there was a span of 19 bases. Here the CDR3 reads CASSEEDGRRDNEKLFF. In DNA form, the CDR3 reads TGTGCCAGCAGCGAGGAGGATGGGCGGCGGGATAATGAAAAACTGTTTTTT.

DNA for the CDR3: TGTGCCAGTAGTTTCGGGGGGCCCTCCTACAATGAGCAGTTCTTC. It specifies CASSFGGPSYNEQFF. The genes are TRBV19 and TRBJ2-1, with a possible D match to TRBD2 (7 bases). CDR3 length: 15 residues. Germline values: CDR1 LNHDA, CDR2 SQIVND (reference sequence). Trimming shortened V by 5 bases and J by 0 bases, and 11 bases separated the two germline ends.

There are a few counts of this clone. The rearrangement links TRBV7-9 to TRBJ2-5; tentatively, D is TRBD1 (6 bases). Deletions cut 2 bases from V and 10 bases from J, with 20 bases between. Germline V gene lookup returns CDR1 SEHNR and CDR2 FQNEAQ (reference sequence). The CDR3 runs 15 residues. The CDR3 sequence: CASSLIRSTGYDQYF. CDR3 DNA: TGTGCCAGCAGCTTAATAAGATCGACAGGCTATGACCAGTACTTC. The variable domain in full, with the rest retrieved from reference TRBV7-9 and TRBJ2-5, is DTGVSQNPRHKITKRGQNVTFRCDPISEHNRLYWYRQTLGQGPEFLTYFQNEAQLEKSRLLSDRFSAERPKGSFSTLEIQRTEQGDSAMYLCASSLIRSTGYDQYFGPGTRLLVL.

This rearrangement joins TRBV7-9 to TRBJ1-5; D gene unclear. Trimming stripped 1 base from V and 5 bases from J, with 12 bases between. The CDR3 runs 15 residues. Germline assignment: CDR1 SEHNR and CDR2 FQNEAQ (reference sequence). CDR3 bases: TGTGCCAGCAGCTTAGGAAGAGGGTTGGATCAGCCCCAGCATTTT. Translated: CASSLGRGLDQPQHF.

This clone was seen a single time. The V and J genes are TRBV9 and TRBJ1-4; weak D call: TRBD1 (5 bases). Germline V gene data show CDR1 as SGDLS and CDR2 as YYNGEE. Trimming stripped 0 bases from V and 7 bases from J, with 13 bases between. This CDR3 has 15 residues. As DNA, the CDR3 is TGTGCCAGCAGCGTAGACCCTTCCGGGGGTGAAAAACTGTTTTTT. It translates to CASSVDPSGGEKLFF.

The chain recombines TRBV5-1 with TRBJ1-4, with D tentatively TRBD1 (6 bases). Germline loops: CDR1 SGHRS, CDR2 YFSETQ. The V end was cut by 0 bases, the J end by 7 bases, with 10 bases between. This CDR3 has 14 residues. The CDR3 reads CASSLGQEGEKLFF. In DNA, the CDR3 is TGCGCCAGCAGCTTGGGACAGGAAGGTGAAAAACTGTTTTTT.

In this sample, this clone turned up once. The chain recombines TRBV6-6 with TRBJ1-1; D call uncertain. V dropped 2 bases and J dropped 3 bases, with 4 bases sitting between them. The CDR3 sequence is 12 residues long. The V gene's germline CDR1 is MNHNY and CDR2 SVGAGI (reference sequence). The CDR3: CASSYPDTEAFF. The CDR3 coding sequence is TGTGCCAGCAGTTACCCAGACACTGAAGCTTTCTTT.

The chain joins TRBV19 to TRBJ1-2; D uncertain. The V end lost 5 bases, the J end lost 8 bases, and 15 bases lay between the germline ends. From germline, CDR1 is LNHDA and CDR2 SQIVND (reference sequence). The length of the CDR3 is 13 residues. CDR3 in DNA: TGTGCCAGTAGTTTCGAACAGCAGTTAGGCTACACCTTC. Translated, it gives CASSFEQQLGYTF.